A single sample is the source of the 27 T cell receptor beta chains below, sequenced in a study of monozygotic twins with cystic fibrosis. The table came from immunoSEQ multiplex PCR; TCRdb's copy has only in-frame clones and leaves some out. The table shows 25,000 to 30,000 clones, with 96% occurring only once. The sequencing input was blood. Receptors were obtained from a girl aged 2 to 9 with cystic fibrosis.

The rearrangement links TRBV5-1 to TRBJ2-7; TRBD1 matches 10 bases. Germline V lookup: CDR1 SGHRS, CDR2 YFSETQ. The CDR3 runs 14 residues. V trimming: 3 bases; J trimming: 6 bases; junction bases outside the gene matches: 6. The CDR3 sequence: CASSWRQGASEQYF. CDR3 coding DNA: TGCGCCAGCAGCTGGCGACAGGGGGCAAGCGAGCAGTACTTC.

The genes are TRBV30 and TRBJ2-7; D is uncertain. In germline, CDR1 is GTSNPN, CDR2 SVGIG (reference sequence). The CDR3 loop spans 11 amino acids. The germline V and J ends were trimmed by 4 bases and 3 bases, with 7 bases remaining between them. The CDR3 DNA reads TGTGCCTGGAAAAGGGTCTACGAGCAGTACTTC. It specifies CAWKRVYEQYF.

The chain links TRBV6-4 to TRBJ2-1; weak D call: TRBD2 (5 bases). Germline assignment: CDR1 MRHNA and CDR2 SNTAGT. V lost 0 bases to trimming and J lost 3 bases, with 9 bases between them. The CDR3 runs 15 residues. CDR3 sequence reads: CASSDSTGDYNEQFF. In nucleotides, the CDR3 is TGTGCCAGCAGTGACTCCACCGGGGACTACAATGAGCAGTTCTTC.

The chain couples TRBV19 to TRBJ2-7; D might be TRBD2 (5 bases). Trimming removed 10 bases from V and 1 base from J, with 20 bases in between. The germline CDR1 and CDR2 sequences are LNHDA and SQIVND (reference sequence). The CDR3 is made up of 15 amino acids. Here the CDR3 DNA reads TGTGCCAATCCGCCGAGAGGGATCCCTTCCTACGAGCAGTACTTC. This sequence encodes CANPPRGIPSYEQYF.

The chain joins TRBV28 to TRBJ2-7; 7 bases are shared with TRBD2. The trim removed 2 bases at V and 3 bases at J, leaving 13 bases unmatched. Germline assignment: CDR1 MDHEN and CDR2 SYDVKM. This CDR3 is 17 amino acids long. The CDR3 spells CASSLDLGSGAFYEQYF. CDR3 sequence (DNA): TGTGCCAGCAGTTTAGATCTAGGGAGCGGGGCCTTCTACGAGCAGTACTTC.

The chain couples TRBV2 to TRBJ2-2, with D uncertain. CDR1 SNHLY and CDR2 FYNNEI come from the germline V gene. The CDR3 totals 13 residues. The ends were cut back, 4 bases at V and 1 base at J, with 4 bases in the middle. CDR3 nucleotides: TGTGCCAGCAGTGGGGAGAACACCGGGGAGCTGTTTTTT. Translated: CASSGENTGELFF.

This chain's CDR3 is CATSYRHLVQPQHF. As DNA, the CDR3 is TGTGCCACAAGCTATAGGCACCTTGTTCAGCCCCAGCATTTT. The J gene is TRBJ1-5, the V gene TRBV6-5; D not resolved. The CDR3 has 14 amino acids. CDR1 and CDR2 (germline): MNHEY, SVGAGI. Trimming removed 10 bases at V and 6 bases at J, with 19 bases between.

The chain carries TRBV2 and TRBJ1-5; D unclear. The CDR3 totals 13 residues. V dropped 7 bases and J dropped 3 bases, with 10 bases sitting between them. In germline, CDR1 is SNHLY, CDR2 FYNNEI. DNA for the CDR3: TGTGCCAGCACCGGGGAGCTCAATCAGCCCCAGCATTTT. Its translation is CASTGELNQPQHF. The full variable domain, rest sourced from reference TRBV2 and TRBJ1-5, is EPEVTQTPSHQVTQMGQEVILRCVPISNHLYFYWYRQILGQKVEFLVSFYNNEISEKSEIFDDQFSVERPDGSNFTLKIRSTKLEDSAMYFCASTGELNQPQHFGDGTRLSIL.

This rearrangement joins TRBV28 to TRBJ1-1; maybe TRBD1 (5 bases). The CDR3 sequence is 14 residues long. Germline CDR1 and CDR2: MDHEN and SYDVKM. Trimming took off 2 bases at V and 3 bases at J, with 10 bases between the two ends. CDR3 in amino acids: CASSLTGSYTEAFF. The DNA of the CDR3 is TGTGCCAGCAGTTTAACAGGTTCGTACACTGAAGCTTTCTTT.

This chain links TRBV4-1 with TRBJ1-2; D gene ambiguous. The CDR3 extends over 11 amino acids. The germline V and J ends were trimmed by 3 bases and 5 bases, with 4 bases remaining between them. CDR1 is MGHRA and CDR2 is YSYEKL in the germline V gene. Here the CDR3 reads CASSHPYGYTF. The CDR3 coding sequence is TGCGCCAGCAGCCACCCATATGGCTACACCTTC.

J is TRBJ1-2 and V is TRBV5-1; no definite D call. The length of the CDR3 is 13 residues. The V end was cut by 4 bases, the J end by 0 bases, with 7 bases between. The germline CDR1 and CDR2 sequences are SGHRS and YFSETQ. The CDR3 DNA is TGCGCCAGCAGCGTGACATCTAACTATGGCTACACCTTC. Translation: CASSVTSNYGYTF. Full variable domain (missing parts from reference TRBV5-1 and TRBJ1-2): KAGVTQTPRYLIKTRGQQVTLSCSPISGHRSVSWYQQTPGQGLQFLFEYFSETQRNKGNFPGRFSGRQFSNSRSEMNVSTLELGDSALYLCASSVTSNYGYTFGSGTRLTVV.

The genes are TRBV6-1 and TRBJ1-3, with D maybe TRBD1 (6 bases). Trimming took 7 bases from V and 3 from J, leaving 13 bases between them. The CDR3 is made up of 14 amino acids. CDR1 is MNHNS and CDR2 is SASEGT in the germline V gene. CDR3 DNA sequence: TGTGCCAGCACTACAGGGAACGTTGGAAACACCATATATTTT. This gives the protein CASTTGNVGNTIYF.

The chain links TRBV27 to TRBJ1-5; D not certain. The V and J ends lost 3 bases and 6 bases respectively, with 6 bases between them. The germline V gene encodes CDR1 MNHEY and CDR2 SMNVEV (reference sequence). CDR3 length: 12 residues. The CDR3 loop is CASSFGGQPQHF. The CDR3 DNA sequence: TGTGCCAGCAGTTTTGGAGGTCAGCCCCAGCATTTT.

CDR3 sequence (DNA): TGTGCCAGTTTTGGTTCGACTGAAGCTTTCTTT. Amino acids: CASFGSTEAFF. The V call is TRBV19, the J call TRBJ1-1; D remains unclear. The CDR3 extends over 11 amino acids. V lost 8 bases and J lost 5, with 9 bases in between. CDR1 and CDR2 from the germline V gene are LNHDA and SQIVND (reference sequence).

The rearrangement uses TRBV6-1 and TRBJ2-1; 12 bases are a match to TRBD2. The CDR3 is made up of 17 amino acids. Germline-derived CDR1 and CDR2 are MNHNS and SASEGT. The trim removed 2 bases at V and 7 bases at J, leaving 9 bases unmatched. This CDR3 reads CASSERGASGRENEQFF. CDR3 DNA sequence: TGTGCCAGCAGTGAAAGGGGGGCTAGCGGGAGGGAGAATGAGCAGTTCTTC.

The chain couples TRBV7-2 to TRBJ2-5, with a possible D match to TRBD2 (5 bases). The germline gives CDR1 SGHTA, CDR2 FQGNSA. V lost 5 bases and J lost 7, with 14 bases in between. CDR3 size: 13 residues. CDR3 bases: TGTGCCAGCAGCCCGGATTCTGAGGGGACCCAGTACTTC. This translates into CASSPDSEGTQYF.

The chain uses TRBV4-1 and TRBJ2-3, with 9 bases aligning to TRBD2. Trimming removed 0 bases from V and 5 bases from J; junction bases left unmatched: 0. Germline CDR1 is MGHRA and CDR2 is YSYEKL. The CDR3 sequence is 14 residues long. DNA for the CDR3: TGCGCCAGCAGCCAAGAACTAGCGGGAGATACGCAGTATTTT. Protein sequence: CASSQELAGDTQYF.

The chain is built from TRBV27 and TRBJ1-1; tentative D call: TRBD1 (5 bases). The CDR3 spans 14 residues. V was cut by 0 bases and J by 5 bases, with 10 bases left in between. Looked up from germline, CDR1 is MNHEY and CDR2 is SMNVEV (reference sequence). CDR3 DNA: TGTGCCAGCAGTTTATCAGGGGCGAGGACTGAAGCTTTCTTT. This codes for CASSLSGARTEAFF.

The chain has TRBV28 and TRBJ2-7, with a tentative D call TRBD1 (5 bases). This CDR3 is 15 amino acids long. V was trimmed by 5 bases and J by 7 bases, leaving 21 bases between them. Germline assignment: CDR1 MDHEN and CDR2 SYDVKM. For the CDR3, the DNA is TGTGCCAGCAGTCCACGGGCAGGGCAGTCGCAAGAGCAGTACTTC. This sequence encodes CASSPRAGQSQEQYF. The full variable domain, in which reference TRBV28 and TRBJ2-7 provide the parts outside the CDR3, is DVKVTQSSRYLVKRTGEKVFLECVQDMDHENMFWYRQDPGLGLRLIYFSYDVKMKEKGDIPEGYSVSREKKERFSLILESASTNQTSMYLCASSPRAGQSQEQYFGPGTRLTVT.

This clone was detected once. The chain links TRBV19 to TRBJ2-7, with 9 bases aligning to TRBD1. Germline values: CDR1 LNHDA, CDR2 SQIVND (reference sequence). The CDR3 contains 12 residues. CDR3 DNA: TGTGCGAGCGGGACAGGGTACTACGAGCAGTACTTC. Residues: CASGTGYYEQYF.

This clone has a single count. The CDR3 sequence is CASSSGTSSPGELFF. The CDR3 DNA follows: TGCGCCAGCAGCTCCGGGACTAGTTCGCCCGGGGAGCTGTTTTTT. The chain carries TRBV4-1 and TRBJ2-2; 8 bases are a match to TRBD2. Losses at the gene ends were 5 bases for V and 6 bases for J; bases not matched to a gene: 8. Per the germline V gene, CDR1 is MGHRA and CDR2 is YSYEKL. The CDR3 runs to 15 residues.

The chain couples TRBV19 to TRBJ2-7, with D tentatively TRBD1 (6 bases). Trimming pared 2 bases from V and 3 bases from J, leaving 11 bases between. Germline CDR1 and CDR2: LNHDA and SQIVND (reference sequence). The CDR3 has 14 amino acids. CDR3 sequence (DNA): TGTGCCAGTAGTATACAGGGGATGATCTACGAGCAGTACTTC. This sequence encodes CASSIQGMIYEQYF.

The CDR3 loop reads CASSQEGGSYEQYF. The CDR3 DNA follows: TGTGCCAGCAGCCAAGAGGGGGGATCCTACGAGCAGTACTTC. The rearrangement joins TRBV9 to TRBJ2-7; D may match TRBD1 or TRBD2 (6 bases each). CDR1 and CDR2 (germline): SGDLS, YYNGEE. Trimming took off 4 bases at V and 1 base at J, with 12 bases between the two ends. There are 14 residues in the CDR3.

The chain couples TRBV10-3 to TRBJ2-5, with 9 bases that match TRBD2. Germline CDR1 reads ENHRY; CDR2 reads SYGVKD. The trim removed 2 bases at V and 4 bases at J, leaving 5 bases unmatched. The CDR3 is 15 amino acids. This CDR3 reads CAISEPGLAVETQYF. CDR3 nucleotide sequence: TGTGCCATCAGTGAGCCGGGACTAGCAGTAGAGACCCAGTACTTC.

The J gene is TRBJ2-7, the V gene TRBV5-6, with 7 bases matching TRBD1. The CDR3 spans 15 residues. From germline, CDR1 is SGHDT and CDR2 YYEEEE. The trim removed 4 bases at V and 1 base at J, leaving 8 bases unmatched. Here the CDR3 reads CASSLGQKSSYEQYF. In nucleotides, the CDR3 is TGTGCCAGCAGCCTGGGACAGAAGTCTTCCTACGAGCAGTACTTC.

The chain couples TRBV2 to TRBJ2-5, with 10 bases fitting TRBD2. The germline V gene has CDR1 SNHLY and CDR2 FYNNEI. The CDR3 has 14 residues. Trimming cost V 5 bases and J 1 base; bases outside gene matches: 1. The CDR3 sequence is CASSRTSGQETQYF. CDR3 DNA sequence: TGTGCCAGCAGTCGGACTAGCGGCCAAGAGACCCAGTACTTC. Full variable domain (remainder filled in from reference TRBV2 and TRBJ2-5): EPEVTQTPSHQVTQMGQEVILRCVPISNHLYFYWYRQILGQKVEFLVSFYNNEISEKSEIFDDQFSVERPDGSNFTLKIRSTKLEDSAMYFCASSRTSGQETQYFGPGTRLLVL.

This clone was recorded only once. This chain links TRBV28 with TRBJ2-7; no firm D call. CDR3 size: 11 residues. V gave up 6 bases and J gave up 2 bases, with 5 bases separating them. Germline CDR1 reads MDHEN; CDR2 reads SYDVKM. CDR3 coding DNA: TGTGCCAGCAGCGACCCCTACGAGCAGTACTTC. It encodes CASSDPYEQYF.